This T cell receptor (beta chain) was obtained from a study of blood T cell repertoires in COVID-19 (dated by TCRdb to 2018 to 2021). Some background on the complete study: Samples from collaborators originated in the United States, Italy and Spain and spanned both the acute and convalescent phases of COVID-19. Samples came from the ongoing ImmuneRACE study (first 160 participants) plus 1,254 subjects from 6 global collaborators. The material from the prospective study consisted of cDNA or gDNA derived from T cells, B-cell-depleted T cells, or PBMCs. A freely available public database, intended as a resource for researchers studying the immune response to SARS-CoV-2, is where the repertoires were released. Subjects who had been exposed to COVID-19, were actively infected with it, or had recovered from it provided the deeply sampled blood TCRbeta repertoires that made up the dataset. A de-identified subject ID, COVID-19 status, age in years and sex were almost always included in the sample metadata. HLA class I and class II types, where available, came from metadata supplied by the sample provider rather than from assay-based typing.

The immunoSEQ Assay, a bias-controlled multiplex PCR, was used to amplify TCRbeta CDR3 regions from genomic DNA. Turning to the authors' computational methods: The number of nucleated cells in each sample was estimated by amplification of reference gene primers within the assay. To quantify the absolute abundance of each unique TCRbeta CDR3 rearrangement, sequence reads were collapsed and filtered. For each sample, productive Simpson clonality was calculated by taking the square root of Simpson's diversity index across productive rearrangements. TCRdb took this table from immuneACCESS and kept in-frame rearrangements with V and J called. Such tables lack part of the clones; where checked against another copy, unresolved V genes explain under half of the gap, and the rest is unexplained. The V and J calls and clone size come from that table; D and trimming were worked out from the DNA. Across this sample there are roughly 200,000 clones, with 88% seen only once. The ten biggest clones cover about 2.4% of the sample.

From the cysteine up to the phenylalanine, the CDR3 has a length of 13 residues. CDR3 DNA only is kept here, 39 bases in frame from base 1. V and J are trimmed by 8 bases and 1 base, and the gene matches miss 4 bases of the junction. CDR1 and CDR2 (MNHEY, SMNVEV) derive from the germline V gene (reference sequence). In the case of this clone: Its antigen remains undetermined. It has no much larger one-base neighbor in the sample; base qualities were not kept.

Participants in the prospective study were aged roughly 18 to 89 years, lived in more than 20 United States geographic areas, and enrolled through a virtual design. Cohort assignment in the prospective study relied on participant-reported clinical history from a screening survey and a study questionnaire. ImmuneRACE Cohort 3 recovered participants were defined by two consecutive negative NP/OP PCR tests, healthcare professional clearance, or symptom resolution. Mobile phlebotomists in the prospective study collected whole blood, serum and a nasopharyngeal or oropharyngeal swab from every participant. Prospective study participants could optionally give additional blood draws and questionnaires over an approximately two-month period. Before DNA extraction, blood samples from the prospective study were shipped at room temperature or frozen. Study-wide conclusions, independent of this receptor: Clinical and demographic metadata were provided uncurated, with the amount varying by source and participant.

The chain is made from TRBV27 and TRBJ1-1; 7 bases in between match TRBD1. The sequence derives from a woman aged 30 to 39 who had recovered from COVID-19. Sequenced sample: PBMCs or T cells enriched from blood (not recorded which). CDR3 reads: CASSGTANTEAFF. The DNA sequence is as follows: TGTGCCAGCTCCGGGACAGCGAACACTGAAGCTTTCTTT.